The rows below give T cell receptor beta chains drawn from one sample of a study of Graves' ophthalmopathy and Graves' hyperthyroidism. TCRdb re-called the multiplex PCR reads through MiXCR, storing one row per CDR3 protein. The sample has about 740,000 distinct CDR3 sequences, roughly two fifths seen once. Sequencing was done on a sample of peripheral blood. These receptor sequences come from an adult man with Graves' ophthalmopathy. CDR3s include the opening cysteine and the closing phenylalanine or tryptophan. Each record gives: V gene, clone size, D gene, J gene, CDR3 protein, CDR3 DNA. The D gene is left open where the match is weak. Only some rows state a clone size, as once, few, many or a class for expanded clones.

TRBV15,NA,NA,TRBJ2-5,CATSRTGSAQETQYF,TGTGCCACCAGCAGAACAGGGAGCGCCCAAGAGACCCAGTACTTC
TRBV20-1,NA,NA,TRBJ1-1,CSARDILTEAFF,TGCAGTGCTAGAGATATACTCACTGAAGCTTTCTTT
TRBV4-3,NA,NA,TRBJ1-2,CASSQGIQDHYGYTF,TGCGCCAGCAGCCAAGGTATCCAGGACCACTATGGCTACACCTTC
TRBV4-1,NA,NA,TRBJ2-7,CASSSREQYF,TGCGCCAGCAGCTCTCGCGAGCAGTACTTC
TRBV14,few,NA,TRBJ2-5,CASTRQVGETQYF,TGTGCCAGCACCCGACAGGTCGGAGAGACCCAGTACTTC
TRBV7-9,NA,NA,TRBJ1-1,CASSRDGGTEAFF,TGTGCCAGCAGCCGCGACGGGGGGACTGAAGCTTTCTTT
TRBV19,few,TRBD1,TRBJ2-7,CASSIGGDRVGEQYF,TGTGCCAGTAGTATCGGCGGGGACAGGGTTGGCGAGCAGTACTTC
TRBV19,once,NA,TRBJ2-6,CASRLRGAVLTF,TGTGCCAGTAGGCTCAGGGGCGCCGTCCTGACTTTC
TRBV2,NA,NA,TRBJ1-5,CASSEHPPLRNQPQHF,TGTGCCAGCAGTGAACATCCTCCCCTGAGGAATCAGCCCCAGCATTTT
TRBV20-1,NA,TRBD1,TRBJ2-5,CSAYLRQGAGMETQYF,TGCAGTGCTTACCTGAGACAGGGGGCGGGGATGGAGACCCAGTACTTC
TRBV29-1,many,TRBD1,TRBJ2-5,CSEGTGLKTQYF,TGCAGCGAGGGGACAGGGCTAAAGACCCAGTACTTC
TRBV11-2,NA,NA,TRBJ2-7,CASSLALGSSRGIYEQYF,TGTGCCAGCAGCTTAGCTCTAGGTTCCAGCAGGGGAATCTACGAGCAGTACTTC
TRBV20-1,NA,TRBD2,TRBJ2-7,CSARATSGTYEQYF,TGCAGTGCTAGGGCGACTAGCGGAACCTACGAGCAGTACTTC
TRBV2,once,NA,TRBJ2-7,CASSQEPGNYEQYF,TGTGCCAGCAGCCAAGAACCGGGGAACTACGAGCAGTACTTC
TRBV20-1,NA,NA,TRBJ1-6,CSARELGQNNSPLHF,TGCAGTGCTAGAGAGCTGGGGCAAAATAATTCACCCCTCCACTTT